One T cell receptor beta chain is described in this entry. These data belong to a study of T-cell reconstitution after alpha-beta-depleted transplantation in children. Molecular barcoding with unique molecular identifiers was used for the TCRbeta library. TCRdb reanalysed the PCR reads using MiXCR and keeps one entry per CDR3 protein. The sample holds about 830,000 distinct CDR3 sequences; roughly 15% are singletons and the top ten take about 4.6%. The CDR3 extends over 18 amino acids. CDR1 is SGHRS, CDR2 YFSETQ, per germline. Trimming removed 0 bases from V and 4 bases from J; junction bases left unmatched: 16.

V gene TRBV5-1 combines with J gene TRBJ2-7, with 7 bases lining up with TRBD2. The sequence derives from a male patient aged 10-17 years who had a stem cell transplant for acute lymphoblastic leukemia, so the T cells may come from the graft donor. Sequencing used PBMCs, mostly from graft donor cells, obtained 360 days after TCRalphabeta/CD19-depleted stem cell transplant. The CDR3 region has the DNA TGCGCCAGCAGCTTGGTAGCGGGTCCTTCTCCCTCTCGATACGAGCAGTACTTC. This translates into CASSLVAGPSPSRYEQYF.